This entry lists 3 T cell receptor beta chains sequenced from one sample in a study of shared clonotypes between healthy human individuals. Generated by immunoSEQ multiplex PCR, the TCRdb table keeps only in-frame clones and is missing some. The top ten clones hold about 1.5% of a sample with about 1 million clones, 60% to 80% of them seen once. Sequenced material: memory CD4+ T cells sorted from blood. Subset meaning: CD45RA-negative fraction. These receptors came from a man younger than 35 in good health.

As to this clone: Distinct nucleotide sequences in the sample also encode this CDR3. The chain uses TRBV5-1 and TRBJ2-7, with no clear D. V was cut by 0 bases and J by 2 bases, with 12 bases left in between. CDR1 is SGHRS, CDR2 YFSETQ, per germline. The CDR3 is 15 amino acids. CDR3 DNA sequence: TGCGCCAGCAGCTTGGCCGGGCAGGCTACCTACGAGCAGTACTTC. It specifies CASSLAGQATYEQYF.

This chain joins TRBV18 and TRBJ2-5; D might be TRBD1 or TRBD2, each matching 5 bases. The CDR3 sequence is 14 residues long. Germline V lookup: CDR1 KGHSH, CDR2 LQKENI. V gave up 2 bases and J gave up 5 bases, with 12 bases separating them. The CDR3 loop reads CASSPGTPRETQYF. Here the CDR3 DNA reads TGTGCCAGCTCACCAGGGACCCCAAGGGAGACCCAGTACTTC.

A note on this clone: Other DNA sequences in this sample translate to the same CDR3. The V and J genes are TRBV6-5 and TRBJ2-7; D may be TRBD1 or TRBD2 (6 bases each). The CDR3 contains 14 residues. Trimming stripped 0 bases from V and 4 bases from J, with 10 bases between. Germline assignment: CDR1 MNHEY and CDR2 SVGAGI. CDR3 amino acids: CASSYSRRGYEQYF. The CDR3 DNA sequence: TGTGCCAGCAGTTACTCGCGGAGGGGGTACGAGCAGTACTTC.